This T cell receptor (beta chain) emerged from a study of siplizumab effects on memory and regulatory T cells. Germline-derived CDR1 and CDR2 are MNHEY and SMNVEV (reference sequence). V shed 5 bases and J 4 bases; nucleotides not matched to a gene: 4. CDR3 size: 16 residues. The table came from immunoSEQ multiplex PCR; TCRdb's copy has only in-frame clones and leaves some out. The sample records about 57,000 clones, around four fifths being singletons. The TCR comes from a human donor in good health. The chain combines TRBV27 with TRBJ2-5; 16 nucleotides match TRBD2. The sequenced material came from memory CD4+ T cells sorted from blood. The CDR3 region is CASSPGTSGRGETQYF. The CDR3, as DNA: TGTGCCAGCAGTCCGGGGACTAGCGGGAGGGGAGAGACCCAGTACTTC.